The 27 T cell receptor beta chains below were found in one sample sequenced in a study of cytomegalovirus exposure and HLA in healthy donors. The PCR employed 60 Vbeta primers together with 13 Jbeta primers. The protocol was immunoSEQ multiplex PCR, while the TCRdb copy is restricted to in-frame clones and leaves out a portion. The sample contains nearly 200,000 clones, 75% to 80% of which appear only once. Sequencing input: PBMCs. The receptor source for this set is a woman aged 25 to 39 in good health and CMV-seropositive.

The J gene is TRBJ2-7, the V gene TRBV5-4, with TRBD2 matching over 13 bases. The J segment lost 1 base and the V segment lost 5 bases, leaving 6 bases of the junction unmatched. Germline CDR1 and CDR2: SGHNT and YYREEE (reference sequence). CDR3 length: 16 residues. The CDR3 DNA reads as TGTGCCAGCAGTAAGACTAGCGGGAGGCAATCCTACGAGCAGTACTTC. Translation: CASSKTSGRQSYEQYF.

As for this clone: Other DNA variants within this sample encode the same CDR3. CDR3 coding DNA: TGTGCCTGGAGTGGACCGGGAGAGACCCAGTACTTC. Protein sequence: CAWSGPGETQYF. The chain uses TRBV30 and TRBJ2-5; D unresolved. The V gene's germline CDR1 is GTSNPN and CDR2 SVGIG (reference sequence). This CDR3 has 12 amino acids. V lost 1 base and J lost 4, with 7 bases in between.

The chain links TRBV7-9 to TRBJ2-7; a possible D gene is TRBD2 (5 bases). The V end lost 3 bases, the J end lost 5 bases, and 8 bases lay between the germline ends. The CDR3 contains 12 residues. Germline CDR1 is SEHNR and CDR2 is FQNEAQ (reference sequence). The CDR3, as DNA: TGTGCCAGCAGCTTTGATAGCGACGAGCAGTACTTC. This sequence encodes CASSFDSDEQYF.

The DNA for the CDR3 is TGTGCCAGCAGAGACTCGTCCACCAACGAGCAGTACTTC. This encodes CASRDSSTNEQYF. The rearrangement links TRBV28 to TRBJ2-7; D unclear. Trimming removed 6 bases at V and 5 bases at J, with 14 bases between. CDR1 is MDHEN, CDR2 SYDVKM, per germline. The CDR3 is made up of 13 amino acids.

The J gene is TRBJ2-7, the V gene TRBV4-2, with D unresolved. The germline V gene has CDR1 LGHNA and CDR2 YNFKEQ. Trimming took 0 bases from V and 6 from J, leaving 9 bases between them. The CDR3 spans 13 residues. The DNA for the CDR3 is TGTGCCAGCAGCCAAGAAATCCTAGGCGAGCAGTACTTC. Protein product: CASSQEILGEQYF.

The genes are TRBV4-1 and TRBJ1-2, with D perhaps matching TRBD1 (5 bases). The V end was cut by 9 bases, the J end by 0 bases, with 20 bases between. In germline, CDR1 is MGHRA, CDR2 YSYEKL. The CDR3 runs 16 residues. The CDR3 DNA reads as TGCGCCAGAAAGGGACTGTGGTTTCCAACTAACTATGGCTACACCTTC. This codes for CARKGLWFPTNYGYTF.

The CDR3 region is CAWRVKGTGNSYGYTF. For the CDR3, the DNA is TGTGCCTGGAGAGTGAAGGGGACAGGAAACTCTTATGGCTACACCTTC. The V and J genes are TRBV30 and TRBJ1-2; 8 nucleotides line up with TRBD1. J was trimmed by 5 bases and V by 3 bases; bases with no gene match: 14. The germline CDR1 and CDR2 sequences are GTSNPN and SVGIG (reference sequence). There are 16 residues in the CDR3.

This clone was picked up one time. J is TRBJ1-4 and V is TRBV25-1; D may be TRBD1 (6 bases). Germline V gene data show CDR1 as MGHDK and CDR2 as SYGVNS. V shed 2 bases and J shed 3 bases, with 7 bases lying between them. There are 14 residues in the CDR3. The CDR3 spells CASSEQGSNEKLFF. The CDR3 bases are TGTGCCAGCAGTGAACAGGGGTCTAATGAAAAACTGTTTTTT.

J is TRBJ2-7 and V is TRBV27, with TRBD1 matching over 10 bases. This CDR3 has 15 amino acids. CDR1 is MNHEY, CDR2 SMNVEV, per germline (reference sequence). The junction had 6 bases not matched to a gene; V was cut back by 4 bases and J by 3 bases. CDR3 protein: CASSYTRDRGYEQYF. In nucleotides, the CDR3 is TGTGCCAGCAGTTATACCAGGGACAGGGGCTACGAGCAGTACTTC.

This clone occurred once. The CDR3 coding sequence is TGTGCCAGCGGGGGACTTTACAATGAGCAGTTCTTC. As protein: CASGGLYNEQFF. The chain is built from TRBV6-6 and TRBJ2-1, with D tentatively TRBD2 (6 bases). Germline V gene sequence: CDR1 MNHNY, CDR2 SVGAGI (reference sequence). The CDR3 sequence is 12 residues long. Between the trimmed V and J ends, which lost 8 bases and 4 bases, there was a span of 9 bases.

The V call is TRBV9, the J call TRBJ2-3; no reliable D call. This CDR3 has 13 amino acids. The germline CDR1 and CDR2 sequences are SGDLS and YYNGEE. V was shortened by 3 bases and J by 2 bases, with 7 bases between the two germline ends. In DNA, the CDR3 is TGTGCCAGCAGCGGAGACAACACAGATACGCAGTATTTT. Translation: CASSGDNTDTQYF.

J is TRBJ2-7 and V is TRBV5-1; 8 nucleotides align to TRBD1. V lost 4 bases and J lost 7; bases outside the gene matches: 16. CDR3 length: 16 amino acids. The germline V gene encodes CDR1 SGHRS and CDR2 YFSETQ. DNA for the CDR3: TGCGCCAGCAGCGCGGCTCCGGGACAGGTCTCTCAGGAGCAGTACTTC. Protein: CASSAAPGQVSQEQYF.

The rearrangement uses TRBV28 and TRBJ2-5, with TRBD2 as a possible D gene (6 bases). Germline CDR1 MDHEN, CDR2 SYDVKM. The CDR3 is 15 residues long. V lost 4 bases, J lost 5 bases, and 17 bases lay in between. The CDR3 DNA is TGTGCCAGCAGTTGGGGGGAGTCCACCCTCGAGACCCAGTACTTC. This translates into CASSWGESTLETQYF. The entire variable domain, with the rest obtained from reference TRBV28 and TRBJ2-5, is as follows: DVKVTQSSRYLVKRTGEKVFLECVQDMDHENMFWYRQDPGLGLRLIYFSYDVKMKEKGDIPEGYSVSREKKERFSLILESASTNQTSMYLCASSWGESTLETQYFGPGTRLLVL.

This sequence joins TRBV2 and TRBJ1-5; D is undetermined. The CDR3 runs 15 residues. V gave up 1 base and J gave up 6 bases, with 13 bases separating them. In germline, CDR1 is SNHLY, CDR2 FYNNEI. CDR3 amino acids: CASSEEALTGQPQHF. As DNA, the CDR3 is TGTGCCAGCAGTGAAGAGGCCCTCACGGGTCAGCCCCAGCATTTT.

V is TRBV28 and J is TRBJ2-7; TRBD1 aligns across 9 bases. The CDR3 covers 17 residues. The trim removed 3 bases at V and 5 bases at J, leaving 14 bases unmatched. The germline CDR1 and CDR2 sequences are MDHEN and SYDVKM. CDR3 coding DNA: TGTGCCAGCAGTTTTTACCCGCCAACAGGGGGCGTCCACGAGCAGTACTTC. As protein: CASSFYPPTGGVHEQYF. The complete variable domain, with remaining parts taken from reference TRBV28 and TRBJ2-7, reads DVKVTQSSRYLVKRTGEKVFLECVQDMDHENMFWYRQDPGLGLRLIYFSYDVKMKEKGDIPEGYSVSREKKERFSLILESASTNQTSMYLCASSFYPPTGGVHEQYFGPGTRLTVT.

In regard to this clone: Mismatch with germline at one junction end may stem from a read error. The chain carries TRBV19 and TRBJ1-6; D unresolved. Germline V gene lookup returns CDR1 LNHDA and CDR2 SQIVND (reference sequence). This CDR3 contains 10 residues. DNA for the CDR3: TGTGCCAGTAGTATGGGCAGATTCTACTTT. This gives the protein CASSMGRFYF.

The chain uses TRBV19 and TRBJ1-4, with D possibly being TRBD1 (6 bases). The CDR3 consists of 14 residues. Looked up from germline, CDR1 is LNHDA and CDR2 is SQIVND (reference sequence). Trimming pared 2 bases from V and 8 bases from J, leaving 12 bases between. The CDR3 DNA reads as TGTGCCAGTAGTATATCCCGGACAGTGGAAAAACTGTTTTTT. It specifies CASSISRTVEKLFF. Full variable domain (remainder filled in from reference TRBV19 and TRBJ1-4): DGGITQSPKYLFRKEGQNVTLSCEQNLNHDAMYWYRQDPGQGLRLIYYSQIVNDFQKGDIAEGYSVSREKKESFPLTVTSAQKNPTAFYLCASSISRTVEKLFFGSGTQLSVL.

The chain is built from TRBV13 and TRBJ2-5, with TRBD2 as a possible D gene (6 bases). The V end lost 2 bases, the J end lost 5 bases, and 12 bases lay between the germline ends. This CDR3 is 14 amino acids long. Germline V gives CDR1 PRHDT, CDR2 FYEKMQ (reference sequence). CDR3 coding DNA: TGTGCCAGCAGCTTAAGGGCGGGGAGTGAGACCCAGTACTTC. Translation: CASSLRAGSETQYF.

Here the CDR3 DNA reads TGTGCCAGCAGCATTGCAGGGGGACACTCTGGAAACACCATATATTTT. It translates to CASSIAGGHSGNTIYF. This chain uses TRBV7-6 with TRBJ1-3; 7 nucleotides align to TRBD1. The CDR3 is 16 residues long. CDR1 and CDR2 (germline): SGHVS, FNYEAQ. V gave up 5 bases and J gave up 0 bases; unmatched junction bases: 7.

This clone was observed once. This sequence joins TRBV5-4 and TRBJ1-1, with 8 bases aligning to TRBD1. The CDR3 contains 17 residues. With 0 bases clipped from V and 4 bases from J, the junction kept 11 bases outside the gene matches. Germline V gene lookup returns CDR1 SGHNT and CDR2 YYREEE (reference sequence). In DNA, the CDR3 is TGTGCCAGCAGCTTGGCAGGACAGGGCGGCCGGGGCACTGAAGCTTTCTTT. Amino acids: CASSLAGQGGRGTEAFF.

CDR3 nucleotide sequence: TGTGCCAGCAGTTTACGACTTACATTGGGCTCCTACGAGCAGTACTTC. Translation gives CASSLRLTLGSYEQYF. This rearrangement joins TRBV28 to TRBJ2-7; D ambiguous. This CDR3 spans 16 amino acids. Between the trimmed V and J ends, which lost 2 bases and 0 bases, there was a span of 14 bases. Per germline, CDR1 MDHEN and CDR2 SYDVKM.

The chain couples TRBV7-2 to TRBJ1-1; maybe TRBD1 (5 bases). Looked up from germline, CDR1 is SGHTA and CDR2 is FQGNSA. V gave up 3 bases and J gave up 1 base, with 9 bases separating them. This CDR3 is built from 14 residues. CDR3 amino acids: CASSFHQGNTEAFF. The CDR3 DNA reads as TGTGCCAGCAGCTTCCACCAGGGGAACACTGAAGCTTTCTTT.

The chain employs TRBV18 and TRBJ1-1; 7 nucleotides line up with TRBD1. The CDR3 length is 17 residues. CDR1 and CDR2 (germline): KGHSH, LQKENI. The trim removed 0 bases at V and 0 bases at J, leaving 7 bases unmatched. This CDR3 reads CASSPPARGTLNTEAFF. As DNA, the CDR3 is TGTGCCAGCTCACCACCGGCCAGGGGGACCTTGAACACTGAAGCTTTCTTT.

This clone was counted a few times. The CDR3 bases are TGTGCCAGCTCACCATGGACAGAAAACACCATATATTTT. It codes for CASSPWTENTIYF. The rearrangement links TRBV18 to TRBJ1-3; weak D call: TRBD1 (6 bases). This CDR3 is 13 amino acids long. V lost 2 bases and J 6 bases, leaving 8 bases between the germline ends. The germline V gene has CDR1 KGHSH and CDR2 LQKENI.

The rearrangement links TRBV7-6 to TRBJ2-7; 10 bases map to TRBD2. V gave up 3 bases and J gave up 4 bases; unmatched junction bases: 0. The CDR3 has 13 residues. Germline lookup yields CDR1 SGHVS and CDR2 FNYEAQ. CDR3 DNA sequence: TGTGCCAGCAGCTTGACTAGCGGGTACGAGCAGTACTTC. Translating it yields CASSLTSGYEQYF.

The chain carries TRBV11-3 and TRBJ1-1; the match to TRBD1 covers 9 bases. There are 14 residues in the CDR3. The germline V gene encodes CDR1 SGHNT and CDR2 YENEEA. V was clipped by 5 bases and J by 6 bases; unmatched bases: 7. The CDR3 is CASSRGQGDPEAFF. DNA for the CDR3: TGTGCCAGCAGCCGGGGACAGGGCGACCCTGAAGCTTTCTTT.

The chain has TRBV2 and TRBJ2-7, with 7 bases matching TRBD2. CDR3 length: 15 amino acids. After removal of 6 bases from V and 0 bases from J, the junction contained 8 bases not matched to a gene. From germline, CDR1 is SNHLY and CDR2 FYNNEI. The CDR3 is CASRVEGGSSYEQYF. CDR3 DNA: TGTGCCAGCAGGGTTGAAGGCGGGAGCTCCTACGAGCAGTACTTC.